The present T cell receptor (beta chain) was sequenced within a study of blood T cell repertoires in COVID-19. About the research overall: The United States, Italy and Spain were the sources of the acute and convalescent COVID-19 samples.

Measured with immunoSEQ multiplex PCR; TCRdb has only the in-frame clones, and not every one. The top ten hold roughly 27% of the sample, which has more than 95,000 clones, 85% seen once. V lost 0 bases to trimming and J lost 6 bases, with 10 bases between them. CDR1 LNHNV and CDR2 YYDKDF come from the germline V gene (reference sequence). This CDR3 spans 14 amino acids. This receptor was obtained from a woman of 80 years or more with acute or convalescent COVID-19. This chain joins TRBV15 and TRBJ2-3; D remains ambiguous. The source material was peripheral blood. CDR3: CATSRDLESDTQYF. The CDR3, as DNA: TGTGCCACCAGCAGAGATCTCGAGAGCGATACGCAGTATTTT.